This TCR beta chain was obtained from a study of T cells in Graves' hyperthyroidism and ophthalmopathy. Study results and limitations: Blood also contained most expanded thyroid clonotypes above 0.001.

This CDR3 spans 8 amino acids. V was cut by 6 bases and J by 7 bases, with 3 bases left in between. Germline V lookup: CDR1 SQVTM, CDR2 ANQGSEA. TCR beta CDR3 regions were amplified from RNA. First-round RT-PCR targeting the TCR CDR3 was performed with the HTBI primer set. TCRdb recomputed calls from the multiplex PCR reads with MiXCR, one row per CDR3 protein. The sample lists 600,000 to 700,000 distinct CDR3 sequences; 40% to 55% were seen once. Diagnostic decisions used clinical symptoms, serum thyroxine and TRAb, thyroid ultrasound and orbital computed tomography. In this sample, this clonotype turned up many times. Antigen specificity is unknown.

The rearrangement uses TRBV29-1 and TRBJ1-1; D remains unclear. This TCR derives from an adult man with Graves' disease, either hyperthyroidism or ophthalmopathy (not recorded which). The sample consisted of peripheral blood or thyroid tissue (not recorded which). This chain's CDR3 is CSVGEAFF. CDR3 nucleotide sequence: TGCAGCGTGGGTGAAGCTTTCTTT.